A single sample is the source of the 7 T cell receptor beta chains below, sequenced in a study of cytomegalovirus exposure and HLA in healthy donors. The method was immunoSEQ multiplex PCR; TCRdb's version includes in-frame clones alone and lacks a portion of them. The sample contains 260,000 or so clones, 87% of which appear only once. Sequenced: PBMCs. The receptors stem from a man younger than 35 in good health and CMV-seronegative.

This chain joins TRBV28 and TRBJ1-2; a possible D gene is TRBD1 (5 bases). Germline values: CDR1 MDHEN, CDR2 SYDVKM. The CDR3 covers 13 residues. Between the trimmed V and J ends, which lost 3 bases and 4 bases, there was a span of 9 bases. The CDR3 nucleotides read TGTGCCAGCAGTTTTGGGGCCTCCTATGGCTACACCTTC. Its protein product is CASSFGASYGYTF.

The V and J genes are TRBV6-5 and TRBJ1-4; D unresolved. Trimming left V 7 bases short and J 4 bases short, with 7 bases between. In germline, CDR1 is MNHEY, CDR2 SVGAGI. The CDR3 extends over 12 amino acids. The CDR3 sequence is CASTGINEKLFF. DNA for the CDR3: TGTGCCAGCACGGGTATTAATGAAAAACTGTTTTTT.

This clone was seen only once. The chain employs TRBV7-9 and TRBJ2-7; weak D call: TRBD2 (6 bases). The CDR3 is 12 amino acids. V lost 5 bases and J 5 bases, leaving 10 bases between the germline ends. From germline, CDR1 is SEHNR and CDR2 FQNEAQ (reference sequence). CDR3 amino acids: CASSEGLNEQYF. The CDR3 DNA is TGTGCCAGCAGCGAGGGACTTAACGAGCAGTACTTC.

This clone appeared once. The chain combines TRBV5-6 with TRBJ1-5; D might be TRBD1 (5 bases). CDR1 and CDR2 (germline): SGHDT, YYEEEE. The CDR3 extends over 15 amino acids. V lost 4 bases to trimming and J lost 4 bases, with 15 bases between them. The CDR3 DNA is TGTGCCAGCAGCATTCGACAGACTCGTAATCAGCCCCAGCATTTT. Its protein product is CASSIRQTRNQPQHF. The variable domain in full, completed from reference TRBV5-6 and TRBJ1-5, reads DAGVTQSPTHLIKTRGQQVTLRCSPKSGHDTVSWYQQALGQGPQFIFQYYEEEERQRGNFPDRFSGHQFPNYSSELNVNALLLGDSALYLCASSIRQTRNQPQHFGDGTRLSIL.

The V call is TRBV10-3, the J call TRBJ1-4; TRBD1 matches 8 bases. The CDR3 is 13 amino acids. Looked up from germline, CDR1 is ENHRY and CDR2 is SYGVKD. With 11 bases clipped from V and 5 bases from J, the junction kept 7 bases outside the gene matches. DNA of the CDR3: TGTGCCGCGCAGGGGGCGAAAAATGAAAAACTGTTTTTT. Its protein product is CAAQGAKNEKLFF.

The V and J genes are TRBV5-4 and TRBJ1-1; 7 nucleotides line up with TRBD1. This CDR3 comprises 13 residues. Germline CDR1 reads SGHNT; CDR2 reads YYREEE (reference sequence). With 4 bases clipped from V and 6 bases from J, the junction kept 6 bases outside the gene matches. CDR3 coding DNA: TGTGCCAGCAGCAGACAGGGACGGCCTGAAGCTTTCTTT. This encodes CASSRQGRPEAFF.

This clone was detected a few times. The chain combines TRBV5-1 with TRBJ2-7, with 9 bases fitting TRBD1. The CDR3 runs 15 residues. The germline V gene encodes CDR1 SGHRS and CDR2 YFSETQ. Trimming cost V 0 bases and J 6 bases; bases outside gene matches: 7. CDR3: CASSLVGQGQGEQYF. In nucleotides, the CDR3 is TGCGCCAGCAGCTTGGTGGGACAGGGACAGGGCGAGCAGTACTTC.